This record looks at one T cell receptor (beta chain) sequence and its context. The clone's antigen remains unknown. Within one base of it there is no much larger clone, and no base qualities were kept. Taken from cysteine to phenylalanine, the CDR3 has 16 residues. Just the 48-base CDR3 DNA is kept, in frame starting at base 1. V drops 4 bases and J drops 0 bases, leaving 16 bases in between. CDR1 and CDR2, per the germline V gene, are SGHRS and YFSETQ. The data stem from a study of shared clonotypes between healthy human individuals (dated by TCRdb to 2018 to 2020). A note on the overall study: The cohort included three men and a couple of women between 18 and 49 years of age. For each donor, CD4 naive and CD4 memory were each given three plates, CD8 naive was given two plates, and CD8 memory was given one plate. The study deeply sequenced blood TCR repertoires of about 5 healthy adults to estimate repertoire size and the extent of clonotype sharing between individuals. To increase sequencing depth and limit assay-specific biases, TCR repertoire library preparation and sequencing were carried out by different laboratories using diverse techniques. Each donor's leukapheresis produced roughly between roughly 0.94 and 9.5 billion PBMCs.

Summary of the overall study and its limitations: Pairwise subsampling indicated that sequencing depth was expected to affect the degree of clonotype sharing among donors. Rarefaction of sorted-subset datasets indicated incomplete sequencing despite the large sequencing depth. Sampling was limited to blood, and TCR repertoires in tissue likely differ from TCR repertoires in blood. Sharing across several donors was observed for approximately 4.6% of naive CD4, under 4% of naive CD8, about 2.5% of memory CD4, and roughly 0.43% of memory CD8 clonotypes. Because the study included a small number of donors, the genetic and exposure-history diversity represented was limited. Clonotypes shared by all four sorted-subset donors showed higher generation probabilities than non-shared clonotypes. Naive subsets generally had larger estimated clonotype richness than memory subsets did.

Using the deep immunoSEQ assay, TCR CDR3 regions were amplified from genomic DNA by multiplex PCR. For each cell subset, the extracted genomic DNA was distributed evenly across all wells of several immunoSEQ 96-well plates, and each plate served as one replicate. Each replicate PCR for sorted subsets received roughly 0.2 ug genomic DNA, equal to around 32,000 T cell genomes. The purified libraries were quantified using a Qubit 3.0 fluorometer, sized with a Bioanalyzer 2100, and then quantified again using the KAPA Library Quantification kit. Every immunoSEQ 96-well plate was sequenced on a dedicated single-read 150-cycle Illumina NextSeq 550 flow cell. The original methods were these. Because the immunoSEQ output held only junctional sequences and lacked quality scores, the filtering could not match the filtering applied to full-length reads. Sequences were annotated with PyIR, a Python wrapper for IgBLAST v1.9, and V/J genes and CDR3 were assigned using IMGT germline references. Any read was removed if the V/J assignment was weak (E-value above 1e-6), the CDR3 was missing, or the read contained stop codons, out-of-frame junctions, or ambiguous translated residues. V3J clonotypes were defined by identical inferred V gene, J gene, and CDR3 amino acid sequence. The percentage overlap between two repertoires was calculated by dividing the number of shared unique clonotypes by the size of the smaller repertoire. Three approaches were used to assess repertoire richness: RTK rarefaction, the Chao1 estimator, and Recon v2.1 estimates of unobserved clonotypes. For all TCRbeta clonotypes obtained by the gDNA method from a handful of donors, generation probabilities were computed with OLGA. The source is immuneACCESS, and TCRdb retained only in-frame sequences with V and J called. Part of the clones is not carried over; for the studies checked, unresolved V genes explain less than half of this, and the remainder is unexplained. From that table come the V and J calls and clone size; the DNA was used to work out D and trimming. This sample holds roughly 1,100,000 clones; about 70% were observed only once. The ten top clones hold nearly 1.5% of the sample.

The donors were healthy, HIV-negative adults with no recently reported acute infections or vaccinations. Only Caucasian adults living in Nashville, Tennessee, USA were represented among the donors. Magnetic negative selection was used to enrich CD4+ T cells, after which naive cells were positively selected on CD45RA and the negative fraction became the memory subset. Blood was obtained by leukapheresis, after which PBMCs were separated by Ficoll-Histopaque density gradient centrifugation and cryopreserved in liquid nitrogen vapor phase. Purity and quantity of every magnetically sorted T cell population were checked by analytical flow cytometry. Genomic DNA was isolated from each sorted fraction and quantified by UV absorbance on a Nanodrop 2000c.

Rearrangement joined TRBV5-1 to TRBJ2-5; the D element might be TRBD1 or TRBD2, as each aligns at 5 bases. The sample taken for sequencing was memory CD4+ T cells sorted from blood. Explained via the paper, the cell subset or site label denotes: CD45RA-negative fraction. The receptor comes from a man aged 18 to 29 in good health. CDR3 sequence: CASSPRHGGDQETQYF. Here is the DNA: TGCGCCAGCAGCCCGCGGCATGGGGGAGACCAAGAGACCCAGTACTTC.